The clone carrying this TCR beta chain was counted at least ten times. The antigen remains unidentified. The sample originates from a study of T cells in Graves' hyperthyroidism and ophthalmopathy. Study-wide results and caveats: Stable hyperthyroidism was separated from ophthalmopathy by a model based on 13 V-J features.

A NOSPECS grade of at least 4, a Clinical Activity Score of at least 3 and duration under 3 months were recorded in ophthalmopathy patients. Researchers took RNA transcripts and amplified the TCR beta CDR3 regions from them. The TCR CDR3 was amplified in a first-round RT-PCR using the HTBI primer set. TCRdb itself ran the multiplex PCR reads through MiXCR, one entry per CDR3 protein. The sample lists about 530,000 distinct CDR3 sequences; roughly 15% were seen once. J lost 7 bases, V lost 1 base, and 5 bases had no gene match. CDR3 length: 15 residues. CDR1 and CDR2 (germline): SGHTA, FQGNSA. Sequenced input: blood. The source of this sequence is a woman aged 18 to 35 with Graves' ophthalmopathy. The chain has TRBV7-2 and TRBJ2-1; 9 nucleotides line up with TRBD2. CDR3 sequence (DNA): TGTGCCAGCAGCTTAGGTAGCGGGAGAGTTAATGAGCAGTTCTTC. Translation gives CASSLGSGRVNEQFF.